The T cell receptor (beta chain) described here comes from a study of T-cell memory formation after mild COVID-19. Each CDR3 protein gets one entry after TCRdb re-called the 5' RACE reads with MiXCR. Of some 350,000 distinct CDR3 sequences in the sample, over 10% were seen once. There are a few counts of this clonotype. The antigen is undetermined. Study-wide findings and caveats: The study detected some responding clones in pre-infection memory, suggesting cross-reactive memory joined.

Germline loops: CDR1 SGHDT, CDR2 YYEEEE. The trim removed 1 base at V and 5 bases at J, leaving 9 bases unmatched. The CDR3 has 17 amino acids. This receptor was taken from a man younger than 35 who had mild COVID-19 (a few samples of this study predate the infection). Cell type and time point are not known. The gene calls are TRBV5-6 and TRBJ2-3, with 11 bases aligning to TRBD2. Sequenced material: PBMCs or a T cell subset sorted from them (not recorded which). The CDR3 is CASSLSSGGQAGDTQYF. CDR3 DNA sequence: TGTGCCAGCAGCTTGTCTAGCGGGGGGCAGGCGGGAGATACGCAGTATTTT. The full variable domain, completed using reference TRBV5-6 and TRBJ2-3, is DAGVTQSPTHLIKTRGQQVTLRCSPKSGHDTVSWYQQALGQGPQFIFQYYEEEERQRGNFPDRFSGHQFPNYSSELNVNALLLGDSALYLCASSLSSGGQAGDTQYFGPGTRLTVL.